One sample yielded the 10 T cell receptor beta chains listed below, sequenced in a study of T cells in Graves' hyperthyroidism and ophthalmopathy. Researchers took RNA transcripts and amplified the TCR beta CDR3 regions from them. First-round RT-PCR of the TCR CDR3 relied on the HTBI primer set. TCRdb recomputed calls from the multiplex PCR reads with MiXCR, one row per CDR3 protein. This sample has around 390,000 distinct CDR3 sequences; 13% to 15% occur once, and the top ten carry around 20%. Sequencing was performed on blood. Receptors originate from a woman aged 25 to 39 with Graves' ophthalmopathy.

This clonotype appeared many times. The rearrangement links TRBV2 to TRBJ2-1, with a weak D call TRBD2 (6 bases). The V gene's germline CDR1 is SNHLY and CDR2 FYNNEI. This CDR3 contains 16 residues. The germline V and J ends were trimmed by 1 base and 9 bases, with 19 bases remaining between them. CDR3 nucleotides: TGTGCCAGCAGTGAAGTTTGGGCAGGGAGGTCTGGTGAGCAGTTCTTC. Protein product: CASSEVWAGRSGEQFF.

As to this clonotype: A much larger clonotype is one base distant, so this may be a read error. This CDR3 reads CSAPRGVEQFF. In DNA form, the CDR3 reads TGCAGTGCGCCCAGGGGAGTGGAACAGTTCTTC. The chain employs TRBV20-1 and TRBJ2-1; maybe TRBD1 (6 bases). The CDR3 extends over 11 amino acids. Germline assignment: CDR1 DFQATT and CDR2 SNEGSKA (reference sequence). With 6 bases removed from V and 13 bases from J, the gap between germline ends came to 16 bases.

This clonotype was observed at least ten times. The chain carries TRBV7-9 and TRBJ1-1; D gene uncertain. The V end was cut by 2 bases, the J end by 6 bases, with 7 bases between. Germline CDR1 reads SEHNR; CDR2 reads FQNEAQ (reference sequence). The CDR3 loop spans 12 amino acids. CDR3 nucleotide sequence: TGTGCCAGCAGCTTACTCAGGCCTGAAGCTTTCTTT. Protein sequence: CASSLLRPEAFF.

On this clonotype: With a much larger clone just one base away, this may be a read error. V is TRBV20-1 and J is TRBJ2-7; the D gene is possibly TRBD1 (5 bases). CDR3 length equals 11 residues. The germline V gene encodes CDR1 DFQATT and CDR2 SNEGSKA (reference sequence). CDR3 in amino acids: CSARDNYERYF. Written as DNA, the CDR3 is TGCAGTGCTAGGGACAATTACGAGCGGTACTTC.

In this sample, this clonotype turned up many times. The chain has TRBV18 and TRBJ1-6, with a tentative D call TRBD1 (5 bases). The CDR3 runs to 14 residues. Deletions cut 3 bases from V and 10 bases from J, with 13 bases between. CDR1 and CDR2 (germline): KGHSH, LQKENI. CDR3 sequence reads: CASSPSQVISPLHF. Written as DNA, the CDR3 is TGTGCCAGCTCACCTTCACAGGTTATCTCACCCCTCCACTTT.

This clonotype turned up a few times. The V and J genes are TRBV10-2 and TRBJ2-2; D is possibly TRBD1 or TRBD2 (5 bases each). The CDR3 covers 14 residues. The germline gives CDR1 WSHSY, CDR2 SAAADI. The germline V and J ends were trimmed by 8 bases and 7 bases, with 17 bases remaining between them. The CDR3 DNA follows: TGCGCCAGCGGGGGTATAGGAGGTGGCGGGGAGCTGTTTTTT. Encoded protein: CASGGIGGGGELFF.

In this sample, this clonotype turned up many times. The chain is built from TRBV5-1 and TRBJ2-1, with TRBD2 matching over 14 bases. CDR1 and CDR2 (germline): SGHRS, YFSETQ. J was trimmed by 4 bases and V by 4 bases; bases with no gene match: 7. The CDR3 is 17 amino acids. The CDR3: CASSNKTSGGAYNEQFF. The CDR3 coding sequence is TGCGCCAGCAGCAACAAGACTAGCGGGGGGGCTTACAATGAGCAGTTCTTC.

Ten or more counts support this clonotype. V is TRBV11-2 and J is TRBJ2-5; D gene ambiguous. This CDR3 is 12 amino acids long. Trimming cost V 8 bases and J 0 bases, with 7 bases left between them. Germline CDR1 and CDR2: SGHAT and FQNNGV. The CDR3 DNA sequence: TGTGCCAGCGCAACAGACCAAGAGACCCAGTACTTC. It translates to CASATDQETQYF. Full variable domain (rest looked up from reference TRBV11-2 and TRBJ2-5): EAGVAQSPRYKIIEKRQSVAFWCNPISGHATLYWYQQILGQGPKLLIQFQNNGVVDDSQLPKDRFSAERLKGVDSTLKIQPAKLEDSAVYLCASATDQETQYFGPGTRLLVL.

This clonotype has a handful of counts. The chain carries TRBV9 and TRBJ2-4; perhaps TRBD2 as D (5 bases). Trimming took off 0 bases at V and 8 bases at J, with 18 bases between the two ends. Per the germline V gene, CDR1 is SGDLS and CDR2 is YYNGEE. The CDR3 consists of 16 residues. This CDR3 reads CASSVGGSGGRDIQYF. The CDR3 DNA reads as TGTGCCAGCAGCGTAGGTGGGAGTGGCGGTCGCGACATTCAGTACTTC.

Notes on this clonotype: A much larger clone lies one base from this, so it may be a read error. This chain links TRBV7-3 with TRBJ2-3, with 11 bases identical to TRBD2. The CDR3 consists of 14 residues. In germline, CDR1 is SGHTA, CDR2 FQGTGA. Here the CDR3 DNA reads TGTGTCAGCAGTGATACTAGCGGGGGTGATACGCAGTATTTT. The encoded protein is CVSSDTSGGDTQYF.